These T cell receptor beta chains were read from a single sample in a study of shared clonotypes between healthy human individuals. The protocol was immunoSEQ multiplex PCR, while the TCRdb copy is restricted to in-frame clones and leaves out a portion. The sample contains 740,000 or so clones, around 78% of which appear only once. Specimen: memory CD4+ T cells sorted from blood. Receptors originate from a woman in her twenties or thirties in good health. CDR3s include the opening cysteine and the closing phenylalanine or tryptophan. The D gene is left open where the match is weak. The listing skips clone size in some rows; elsewhere it reads once, few, many or a size class.

clone size: -
D gene: TRBD2
V gene: TRBV4-1
J gene: TRBJ2-7
CDR3 DNA: TGCGCCAGCAGCCGAGGGGGGACTAGCGGGGATCTTCAGTACTTC
CDR3 protein: CASSRGGTSGDLQYF

clone size: -
D gene: -
V gene: TRBV18
J gene: TRBJ2-3
CDR3 DNA: TGTGCCAGCTCACCTTCCGGGAGCACAGATACGCAGTATTTT
CDR3 protein: CASSPSGSTDTQYF

clone size: -
D gene: -
V gene: TRBV7-2
J gene: TRBJ2-5
CDR3 DNA: TGTGCCAGCAGCTTTTCCGGGGAGCCCCAAGAGACCCAGTACTTC
CDR3 protein: CASSFSGEPQETQYF

clone size: -
D gene: -
V gene: TRBV5-6
J gene: TRBJ2-6
CDR3 DNA: TGTGCCAGCAGCTTGAGGGTATCTGGGGCCAACGTCCTGACTTTC
CDR3 protein: CASSLRVSGANVLTF

clone size: -
D gene: TRBD2
V gene: TRBV19
J gene: TRBJ2-4
CDR3 DNA: TGTGCCAGTAGTATACTAGCGGGAGTGGCCAAAAACATTCAGTACTTC
CDR3 protein: CASSILAGVAKNIQYF

clone size: -
D gene: -
V gene: TRBV28
J gene: TRBJ1-2
CDR3 DNA: TGTGCCAGCAGTCGACCGGGACAATTCTATGGCTACACCTTC
CDR3 protein: CASSRPGQFYGYTF

clone size: -
D gene: TRBD1
V gene: TRBV14
J gene: TRBJ2-3
CDR3 DNA: TGTGCCAGCAGCCAATCGACCGGACAGGGTCACGATACGCAGTATTTT
CDR3 protein: CASSQSTGQGHDTQYF

clone size: -
D gene: -
V gene: TRBV21-1
J gene: TRBJ2-7
CDR3 DNA: TGTGCCAGCAGCAAAGCGCTTTTATGGGGGAACTCCTACGAGCAGTACTTC
CDR3 protein: CASSKALLWGNSYEQYF

clone size: many
D gene: -
V gene: TRBV6-1
J gene: TRBJ1-2
CDR3 DNA: TGTGCCAGCAGTGAAGGGTTAGGGGCTAACTATGGCTACACCTTC
CDR3 protein: CASSEGLGANYGYTF

clone size: -
D gene: -
V gene: TRBV19
J gene: TRBJ1-5
CDR3 DNA: TGTGCCAGTAGTATAGACGGCAGTAGCAATCAGCCCCAGCATTTT
CDR3 protein: CASSIDGSSNQPQHF

clone size: few
D gene: -
V gene: TRBV11-3
J gene: TRBJ1-5
CDR3 DNA: TGTGCCAGCAGCTTAGAAGGGACTATCCTATATCAGCCCCAGCATTTT
CDR3 protein: CASSLEGTILYQPQHF

clone size: few
D gene: -
V gene: TRBV6-4
J gene: TRBJ2-2
CDR3 DNA: TGTGCCAGCAGTGACTACCCCTTCGGCACCGGGGAGCTGTTTTTT
CDR3 protein: CASSDYPFGTGELFF

clone size: -
D gene: TRBD1
V gene: TRBV14
J gene: TRBJ1-2
CDR3 DNA: TGTGCCAGCAGCCAAGGTACGGGACAGACCTATGGCTACACCTTC
CDR3 protein: CASSQGTGQTYGYTF

clone size: -
D gene: -
V gene: TRBV10-3
J gene: TRBJ1-1
CDR3 DNA: TGTGCCATCAGTGAGTGGAGCACTGAAGCTTTCTTT
CDR3 protein: CAISEWSTEAFF

clone size: -
D gene: TRBD2
V gene: TRBV6-5
J gene: TRBJ2-7
CDR3 DNA: TGTGCCAGCAAGGCGACTAGCGGAACCTACGAGCAGTACTTC
CDR3 protein: CASKATSGTYEQYF

clone size: -
D gene: -
V gene: TRBV11-2
J gene: TRBJ1-1
CDR3 DNA: TGTGCCAGCAGGGGGGCGGGGAACACTGAAGCTTTCTTT
CDR3 protein: CASRGAGNTEAFF

clone size: -
D gene: -
V gene: TRBV10-2
J gene: TRBJ1-5
CDR3 DNA: TGCGCCAGCAGTGAGCTCAGCAATCAGCCCCAGCATTTT
CDR3 protein: CASSELSNQPQHF

clone size: -
D gene: TRBD1
V gene: TRBV7-7
J gene: TRBJ1-5
CDR3 DNA: TGTGCCAGCAGCAAGCCCCGGGACAGAAGGCCCCTCTATAGCAATCAGCCCCAGCATTTT
CDR3 protein: CASSKPRDRRPLYSNQPQHF

clone size: -
D gene: -
V gene: TRBV6-1
J gene: TRBJ1-1
CDR3 DNA: TGTGCCAGCAGCTGGGAAAGGGTGAACACTGAAGCTTTCTTT
CDR3 protein: CASSWERVNTEAFF

clone size: -
D gene: -
V gene: TRBV10-1
J gene: TRBJ1-5
CDR3 DNA: TGCGCCAGCAAAGGGGGTAGCAATCAGCCCCAGCATTTT
CDR3 protein: CASKGGSNQPQHF

clone size: -
D gene: -
V gene: TRBV9
J gene: TRBJ2-1
CDR3 DNA: TGTGCCAGCAGCGTAGGACTAGTTGGTGAGCAGTTCTTC
CDR3 protein: CASSVGLVGEQFF

clone size: -
D gene: -
V gene: TRBV28
J gene: TRBJ1-2
CDR3 DNA: TGTGCCAGCAGTTTACCCTCTTATGGCTACACCTTC
CDR3 protein: CASSLPSYGYTF

clone size: -
D gene: -
V gene: TRBV14
J gene: TRBJ1-6
CDR3 DNA: TGTGCCAGCAGCCAATCCAGGGGAGGGGATTCACCCCTCCACTTT
CDR3 protein: CASSQSRGGDSPLHF

clone size: -
D gene: TRBD2
V gene: TRBV28
J gene: TRBJ2-1
CDR3 DNA: TGTGCCAGCAGTTTCGAGAGGGCGGGGGGGACATACAATGAGCAGTTCTTC
CDR3 protein: CASSFERAGGTYNEQFF

clone size: -
D gene: TRBD1
V gene: TRBV5-1
J gene: TRBJ2-3
CDR3 DNA: TGCGCCAGCAGCTTGGCGAGGGACAGGGCCAGCACAGATACGCAGTATTTT
CDR3 protein: CASSLARDRASTDTQYF

clone size: -
D gene: -
V gene: TRBV1
J gene: TRBJ1-4
CDR3 DNA: TGCACCAGCAGCCAAGATCTCCGCGCACAGGCCATCAATGAAAAACTGTTTTTT
CDR3 protein: CTSSQDLRAQAINEKLFF

clone size: few
D gene: TRBD2
V gene: TRBV4-1
J gene: TRBJ2-1
CDR3 DNA: TGCGCCAGCAGCCCTGGGAGCGGGAGTCCTTCCTACAATGAGCAGTTCTTC
CDR3 protein: CASSPGSGSPSYNEQFF

clone size: -
D gene: -
V gene: TRBV27
J gene: TRBJ1-5
CDR3 DNA: TGTGCCCCCACGAGGAACGGTAGCAATCAGCCCCAGCATTTT
CDR3 protein: CAPTRNGSNQPQHF

clone size: -
D gene: -
V gene: TRBV6-6
J gene: TRBJ1-1
CDR3 DNA: TGTGCCAGCAGTTACTCGGGAACAAACACTGAAGCTTTCTTT
CDR3 protein: CASSYSGTNTEAFF

clone size: once
D gene: -
V gene: TRBV27
J gene: TRBJ2-4
CDR3 DNA: TGTGCCAGCAGCTCATGGGACAAAAACATTCAGTACTTC
CDR3 protein: CASSSWDKNIQYF

clone size: few
D gene: TRBD2
V gene: TRBV2
J gene: TRBJ2-3
CDR3 DNA: TGTGCCAGCAGTCGACTAGCGGGAGTTTCTGATACGCAGTATTTT
CDR3 protein: CASSRLAGVSDTQYF

clone size: -
D gene: TRBD1
V gene: TRBV2
J gene: TRBJ2-5
CDR3 DNA: TGTGCCAGCAGGGCCGGGACAGGGGTTGAGACCCAGTACTTC
CDR3 protein: CASRAGTGVETQYF

clone size: -
D gene: -
V gene: TRBV28
J gene: TRBJ2-7
CDR3 DNA: TGTGCCAGCAGTTTATTCGGTGCGGGGGGACAGGGAGGTGTGAACGAGCAGTACTTC
CDR3 protein: CASSLFGAGGQGGVNEQYF

clone size: -
D gene: TRBD1
V gene: TRBV27
J gene: TRBJ1-2
CDR3 DNA: TGTGCCAGAGGGACAGGGAAGGGCTACACCTTC
CDR3 protein: CARGTGKGYTF

clone size: -
D gene: -
V gene: TRBV2
J gene: TRBJ2-2
CDR3 DNA: TGTGCCAGCAGCGGGATTGAGGGATCCGGGGAGCTGTTTTTT
CDR3 protein: CASSGIEGSGELFF

clone size: -
D gene: TRBD2
V gene: TRBV11-2
J gene: TRBJ2-7
CDR3 DNA: TGTGCCAGCAGGACGCCCGGGAGGGACTACGAGCAGTACTTC
CDR3 protein: CASRTPGRDYEQYF